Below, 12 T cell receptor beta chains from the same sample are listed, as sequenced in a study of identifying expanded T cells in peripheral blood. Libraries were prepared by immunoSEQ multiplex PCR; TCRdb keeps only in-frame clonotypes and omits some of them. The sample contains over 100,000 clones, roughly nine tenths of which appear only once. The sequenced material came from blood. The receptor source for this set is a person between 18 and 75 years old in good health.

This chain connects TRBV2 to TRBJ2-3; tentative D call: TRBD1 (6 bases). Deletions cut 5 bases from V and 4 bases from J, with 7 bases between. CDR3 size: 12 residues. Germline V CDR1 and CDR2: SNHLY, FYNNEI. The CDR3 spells CASSQGSDTQYF. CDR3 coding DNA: TGTGCCAGCAGTCAGGGGTCAGATACGCAGTATTTT.

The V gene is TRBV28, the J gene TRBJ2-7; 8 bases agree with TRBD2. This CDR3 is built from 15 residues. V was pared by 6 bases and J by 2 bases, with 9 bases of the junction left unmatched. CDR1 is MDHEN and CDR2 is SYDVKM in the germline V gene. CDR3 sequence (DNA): TGTGCCAGCAGGATACCGGGAGGGACGACCTACGAGCAGTACTTC. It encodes CASRIPGGTTYEQYF.

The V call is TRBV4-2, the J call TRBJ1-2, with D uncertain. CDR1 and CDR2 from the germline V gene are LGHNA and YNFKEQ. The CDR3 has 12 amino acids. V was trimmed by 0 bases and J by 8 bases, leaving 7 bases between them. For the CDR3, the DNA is TGTGCCAGCAGCCAAGATAGCGGGGGCTACACCTTC. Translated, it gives CASSQDSGGYTF.

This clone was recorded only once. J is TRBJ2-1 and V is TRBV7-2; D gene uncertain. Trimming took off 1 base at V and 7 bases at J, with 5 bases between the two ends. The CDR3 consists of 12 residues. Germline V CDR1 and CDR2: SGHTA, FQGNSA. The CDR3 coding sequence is TGTGCCAGCAGCTTAGTATCGAATGAGCAGTTCTTC. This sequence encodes CASSLVSNEQFF. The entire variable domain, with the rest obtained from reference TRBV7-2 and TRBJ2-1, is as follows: GAGVSQSPSNKVTEKGKDVELRCDPISGHTALYWYRQSLGQGLEFLIYFQGNSAPDKSGLPSDRFSAERTGGSVSTLTIQRTQQEDSAVYLCASSLVSNEQFFGPGTRLTVL.

This CDR3 reads CASTIGQGRNEQYF. The CDR3 nucleotides are TGTGCCAGCACGATCGGACAGGGGAGAAACGAGCAGTACTTC. The chain uses TRBV28 and TRBJ2-7; 9 bases are a match to TRBD1. From germline, CDR1 is MDHEN and CDR2 SYDVKM. The junction had 9 bases not matched to a gene; V was cut back by 7 bases and J by 5 bases. The CDR3 is 14 residues long.

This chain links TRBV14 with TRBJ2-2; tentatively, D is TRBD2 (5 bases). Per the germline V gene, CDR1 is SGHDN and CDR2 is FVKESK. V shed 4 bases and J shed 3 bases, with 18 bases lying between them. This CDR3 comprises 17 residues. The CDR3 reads CASSPHRGLGYTGELFF. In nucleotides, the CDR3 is TGTGCCAGCAGCCCCCACCGGGGTCTCGGGTACACCGGGGAGCTGTTTTTT.

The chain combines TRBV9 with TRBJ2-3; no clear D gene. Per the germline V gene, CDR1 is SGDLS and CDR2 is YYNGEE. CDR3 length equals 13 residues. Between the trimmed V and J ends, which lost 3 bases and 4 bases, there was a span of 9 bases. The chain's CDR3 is CASSATLSDTQYF. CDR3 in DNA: TGTGCCAGCAGCGCCACCCTTTCAGATACGCAGTATTTT.

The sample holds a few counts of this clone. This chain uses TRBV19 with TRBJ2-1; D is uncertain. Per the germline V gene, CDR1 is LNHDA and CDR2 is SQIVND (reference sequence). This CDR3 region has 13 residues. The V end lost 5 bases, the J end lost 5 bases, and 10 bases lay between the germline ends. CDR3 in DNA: TGTGCCAGTAGTGTCGGAATCCACAATGAGCAGTTCTTC. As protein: CASSVGIHNEQFF.

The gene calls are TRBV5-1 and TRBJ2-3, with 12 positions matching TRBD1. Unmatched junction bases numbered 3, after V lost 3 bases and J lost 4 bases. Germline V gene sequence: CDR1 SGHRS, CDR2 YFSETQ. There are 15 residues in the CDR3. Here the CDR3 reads CASSWDRGRADTQYF. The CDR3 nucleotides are TGCGCCAGCAGCTGGGACAGGGGGCGCGCAGATACGCAGTATTTT.

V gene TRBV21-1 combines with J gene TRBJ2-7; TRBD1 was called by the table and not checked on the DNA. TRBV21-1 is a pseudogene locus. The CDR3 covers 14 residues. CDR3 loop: CASSKDTISYEQYF. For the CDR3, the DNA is TGTGCCAGCAGCAAAGACACCATCTCCTACGAGCAGTACTTC.

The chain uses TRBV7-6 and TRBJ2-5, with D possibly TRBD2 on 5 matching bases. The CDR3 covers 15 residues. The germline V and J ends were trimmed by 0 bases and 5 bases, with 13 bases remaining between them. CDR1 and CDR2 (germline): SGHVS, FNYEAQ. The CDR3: CASSLAVRVGETQYF. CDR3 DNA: TGTGCCAGCAGCTTAGCGGTGCGGGTGGGGGAGACCCAGTACTTC. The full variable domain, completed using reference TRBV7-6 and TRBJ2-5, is GAGVSQSPRYKVTKRGQDVALRCDPISGHVSLYWYRQALGQGPEFLTYFNYEAQQDKSGLPNDRFSAERPEGSISTLTIQRTEQRDSAMYRCASSLAVRVGETQYFGPGTRLLVL.

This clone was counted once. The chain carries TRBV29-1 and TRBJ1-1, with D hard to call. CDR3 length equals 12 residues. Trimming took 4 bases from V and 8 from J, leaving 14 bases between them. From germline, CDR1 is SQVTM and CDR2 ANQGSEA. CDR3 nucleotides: TGCAGCGTTGTGAACCCGGGAAACGAAGCTTTCTTT. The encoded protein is CSVVNPGNEAFF.